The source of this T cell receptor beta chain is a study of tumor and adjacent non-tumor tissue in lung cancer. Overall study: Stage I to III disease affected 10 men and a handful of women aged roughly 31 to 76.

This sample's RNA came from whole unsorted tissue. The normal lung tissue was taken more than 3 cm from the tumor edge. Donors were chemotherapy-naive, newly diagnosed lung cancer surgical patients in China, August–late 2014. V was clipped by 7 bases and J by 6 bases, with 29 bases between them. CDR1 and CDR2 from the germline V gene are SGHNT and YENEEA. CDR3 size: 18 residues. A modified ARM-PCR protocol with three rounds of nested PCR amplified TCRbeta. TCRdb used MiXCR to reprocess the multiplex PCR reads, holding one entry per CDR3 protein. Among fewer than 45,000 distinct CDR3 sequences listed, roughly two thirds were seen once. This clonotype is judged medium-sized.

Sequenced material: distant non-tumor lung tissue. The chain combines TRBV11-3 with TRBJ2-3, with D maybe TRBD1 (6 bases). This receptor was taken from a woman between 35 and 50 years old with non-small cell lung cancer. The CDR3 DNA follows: TGTGCCAGCACCTTTAAAACGAAGGGACAAATCCTACCGGATACGCAGTATTTT. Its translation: CASTFKTKGQILPDTQYF.